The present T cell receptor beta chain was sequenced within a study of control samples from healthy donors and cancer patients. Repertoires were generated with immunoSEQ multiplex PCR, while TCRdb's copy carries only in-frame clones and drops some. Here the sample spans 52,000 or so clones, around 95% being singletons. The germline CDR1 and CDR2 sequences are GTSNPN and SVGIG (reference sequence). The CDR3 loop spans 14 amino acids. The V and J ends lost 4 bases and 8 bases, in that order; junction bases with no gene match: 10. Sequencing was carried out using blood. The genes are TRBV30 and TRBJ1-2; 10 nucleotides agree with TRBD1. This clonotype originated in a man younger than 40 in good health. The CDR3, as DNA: TGTGCCTGGACCCCGGGACAGGGGAACATCGGCTACACCTTC. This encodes CAWTPGQGNIGYTF. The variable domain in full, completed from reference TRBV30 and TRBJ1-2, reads SQTIHQWPATLVQPVGSPLSLECTVEGTSNPNLYWYRQAAGRGLQLLFYSVGIGQISSEVPQNLSASRPQDRQFILSSKKLLLSDSGFYLCAWTPGQGNIGYTFGSGTRLTVV.